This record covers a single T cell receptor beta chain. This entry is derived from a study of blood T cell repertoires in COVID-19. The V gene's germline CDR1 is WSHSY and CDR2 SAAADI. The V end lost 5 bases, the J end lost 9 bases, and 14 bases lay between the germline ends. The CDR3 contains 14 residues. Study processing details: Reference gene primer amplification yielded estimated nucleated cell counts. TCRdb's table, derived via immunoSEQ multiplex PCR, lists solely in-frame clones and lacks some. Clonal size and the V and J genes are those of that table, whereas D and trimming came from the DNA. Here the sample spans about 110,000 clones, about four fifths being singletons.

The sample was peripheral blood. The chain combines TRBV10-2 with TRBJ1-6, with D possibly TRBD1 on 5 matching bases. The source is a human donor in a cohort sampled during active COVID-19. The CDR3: CASSSRQQGSPLHF. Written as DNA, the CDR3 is TGCGCCAGCAGTTCAAGACAGCAGGGTTCACCCCTCCACTTT.